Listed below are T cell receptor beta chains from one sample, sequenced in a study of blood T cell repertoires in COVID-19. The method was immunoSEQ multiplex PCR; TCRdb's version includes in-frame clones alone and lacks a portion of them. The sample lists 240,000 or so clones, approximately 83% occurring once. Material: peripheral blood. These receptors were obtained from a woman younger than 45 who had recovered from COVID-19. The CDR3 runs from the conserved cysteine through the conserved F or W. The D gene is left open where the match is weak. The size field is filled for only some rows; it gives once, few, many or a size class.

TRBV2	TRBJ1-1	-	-	TGTGCCAGCAGTGAAAGCGGGCAGAACACTGAAGCTTTCTTT	CASSESGQNTEAFF
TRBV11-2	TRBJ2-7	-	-	TGTGCCAGCAGCTTACGGGCGGGGGCAGCAAGGGACGAGCAGTACTTC	CASSLRAGAARDEQYF
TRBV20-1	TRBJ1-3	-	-	TGCAGTGCTTCGAGTACGGACACCATATATTTT	CSASSTDTIYF
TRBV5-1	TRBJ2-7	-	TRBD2	TGCGCCAGCAGCTTGTGGGCGGGGGGTTACGAGCAGTACTTC	CASSLWAGGYEQYF
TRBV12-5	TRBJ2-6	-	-	TGTGCTAGTGGTCCCCGGTCAGGCCTGAGCTCTGGGGCCAACGTCCTGACTTTC	CASGPRSGLSSGANVLTF
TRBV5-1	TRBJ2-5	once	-	TGCGCCAGCAGCTTGGTTAGCTTAGAAGAGACCCAGTACTTC	CASSLVSLEETQYF
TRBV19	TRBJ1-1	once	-	TGTGCCAGTAGTTTTGGGGCCGCCCGTAACACTGAAGCTTTCTTT	CASSFGAARNTEAFF
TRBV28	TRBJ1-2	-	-	TGTGCCAGCAGCCCGGGGAGGGGGAATGGCTACACCTTC	CASSPGRGNGYTF
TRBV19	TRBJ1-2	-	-	TGTGCCAGCTCGGACTCATCGGGCTATGGCTACACCTTC	CASSDSSGYGYTF
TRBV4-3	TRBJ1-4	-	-	TGCGCCAGCAGCCAAGATGGAGGCCGTGGGGAAAAACTGTTTTTT	CASSQDGGRGEKLFF
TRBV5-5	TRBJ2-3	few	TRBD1	TGTGCCAGCAGCCAAAGGACAGGGCGGGTAGATACGCAGTATTTT	CASSQRTGRVDTQYF
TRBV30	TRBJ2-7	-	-	TGTGCCTGGAGTGTTAAGGTGGCAGGGAATACCTACGAGCAGTACTTC	CAWSVKVAGNTYEQYF
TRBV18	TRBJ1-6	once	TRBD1	TGTGCCAGCTCACCAGACAGGGGGTATTCACCCCTCCACTTT	CASSPDRGYSPLHF
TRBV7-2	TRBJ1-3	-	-	TGTGCCAGCAGCTTAGCTGGAGTTTCTGGAAACACCATATATTTT	CASSLAGVSGNTIYF
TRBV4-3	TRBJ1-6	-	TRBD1	TGCGCCAGCGGGACCGGGACAGATAATTTACCCCTCCACTTT	CASGTGTDNLPLHF
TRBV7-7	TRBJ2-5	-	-	TGTGCCAGCAGCTTAGGCCCACGAGCAGAGACCCAGTACTTC	CASSLGPRAETQYF
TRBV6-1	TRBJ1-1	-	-	TGTGCCAGCAGTGAAGCCCAGGGGAACACTGAAGCTTTCTTT	CASSEAQGNTEAFF
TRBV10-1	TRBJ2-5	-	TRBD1	TGCGCCAGAGGAGGGACAGGCCTTTCGGGAGAGACCCAGTACTTC	CARGGTGLSGETQYF
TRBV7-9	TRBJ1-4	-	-	TGTGCCAGCAGCTTAATCGGGATTGAAAAACTGTTTTTT	CASSLIGIEKLFF
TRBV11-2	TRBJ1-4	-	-	TGTGCCAGCAGCCCGGGATACACTAATGAAAAACTGTTTTTT	CASSPGYTNEKLFF
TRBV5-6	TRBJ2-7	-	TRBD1	TGTGCCAGCAGCTTGGGTTGGGGACAGGGGGCGATCAACGAGCAGTACTTC	CASSLGWGQGAINEQYF
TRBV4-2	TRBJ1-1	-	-	TGTGCCAGCAGCCAAGATCTTTCCGGGATCACTGAAGCTTTCTTT	CASSQDLSGITEAFF
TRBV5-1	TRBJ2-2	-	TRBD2	TGCGCCAGCAGCCCAACTAGCGGGAACACCGGGGAGCTGTTTTTT	CASSPTSGNTGELFF
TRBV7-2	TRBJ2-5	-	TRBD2	TGTGCCAGCAGCTCGGGACTAGCGGGGATCGAGACCCAGTACTTC	CASSSGLAGIETQYF
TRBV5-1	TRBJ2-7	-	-	TGCGCCAGCAGCTTGGGCCAGGGGATGGTTTTCGAGCAGTACTTC	CASSLGQGMVFEQYF
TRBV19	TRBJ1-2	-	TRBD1	TGTGCCAGTAGTCCGACGGGACAGGGAGGCGGCTACACCTTC	CASSPTGQGGGYTF
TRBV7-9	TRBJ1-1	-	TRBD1	TGTGCCAGCAATACAGGGGGAAGGGTTGAAGCTTTCTTT	CASNTGGRVEAFF
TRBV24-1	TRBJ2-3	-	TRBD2	TGTGCCACCAGTGACCGGACTAGCGGGGACACAGATACGCAGTATTTT	CATSDRTSGDTDTQYF
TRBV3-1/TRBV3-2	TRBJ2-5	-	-	TGTGCCAGCAGCCTAGCGGAAGAGACCCAGTACTTC	CASSLAEETQYF
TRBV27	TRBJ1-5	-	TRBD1	TGTGCCAGCAGTTTAAGGCGACAGGGGGACAATCAGCCCCAGCATTTT	CASSLRRQGDNQPQHF
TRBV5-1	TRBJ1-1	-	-	TGCGCCAGCAGCTGGAGGGGTCCCGCCGACAACACTGAAGCTTTCTTT	CASSWRGPADNTEAFF
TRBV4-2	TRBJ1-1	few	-	TGTGCCAGCAGCCAAGACGCAGGGAGGGACACTGAAGCTTTCTTT	CASSQDAGRDTEAFF
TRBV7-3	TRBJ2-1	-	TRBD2	TGTGCCAGCAGCTTATTTAGCGGGGACAATGAGCAGTTCTTC	CASSLFSGDNEQFF
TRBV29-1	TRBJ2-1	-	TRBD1	TGCAGCGGCGAACAGGGGGCCAATGAGCAGTTCTTC	CSGEQGANEQFF
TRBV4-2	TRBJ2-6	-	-	TGTGCCAGCAGCTCCAGCGGCTCTGGGGCCAACGTCCTGACTTTC	CASSSSGSGANVLTF
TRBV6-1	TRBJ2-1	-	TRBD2	TGTGCCAGCAGTGAAAGTATTGGCGGGGGGGCTTACAATGAGCAGTTCTTC	CASSESIGGGAYNEQFF
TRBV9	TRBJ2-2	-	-	TGTGCCAGCAGCGTGGAGGGTGACACCGGGGAGCTGTTTTTT	CASSVEGDTGELFF
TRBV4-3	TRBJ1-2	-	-	TGCGCCAGCAGCCAAGAATCGGCGGGGGGCACTTATGGCTACACCTTC	CASSQESAGGTYGYTF
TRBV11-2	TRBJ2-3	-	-	TGTGCCAGCAGCTTAGGGGGCCGCACAGATACGCAGTATTTT	CASSLGGRTDTQYF
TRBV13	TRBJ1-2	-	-	TGTGCCAGCCCCCATACCGCAGGGGATGGCTACACCTTC	CASPHTAGDGYTF
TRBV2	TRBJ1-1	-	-	TGTGCCAGCAGTGAAAGACAGAGCCTGAACACTGAAGCTTTCTTT	CASSERQSLNTEAFF
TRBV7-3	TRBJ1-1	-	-	TGTGCCAGCAGCTTATCTGGGTCGGGCACTGAAGCTTTCTTT	CASSLSGSGTEAFF
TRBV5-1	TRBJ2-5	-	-	TGCGCCAGCAGCTTACGTACCGCAAGCGAGACCCAGTACTTC	CASSLRTASETQYF
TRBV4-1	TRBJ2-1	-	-	TGCGCCAGCAGCCAAGTTTTTGTCGGGAATGAGCAGTTCTTC	CASSQVFVGNEQFF
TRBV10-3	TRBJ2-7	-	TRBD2	TGTGCCATCAGTCAGGGGGATCGACTAGCGGGCTACGAGCAGTACTTC	CAISQGDRLAGYEQYF
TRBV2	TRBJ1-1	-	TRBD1	TGTGCCAGCAGTGATGGGGGGACAGGGGTAAAAGCTTTCTTT	CASSDGGTGVKAFF
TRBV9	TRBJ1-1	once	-	TGTGCCAGCAGCGTGGCTCCGGGCACTGAAGCTTTCTTT	CASSVAPGTEAFF
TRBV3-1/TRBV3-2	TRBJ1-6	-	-	TGTGCCAGCAGCCAAGGCGGGGGCCCCTATAATTCACCCCTCCACTTT	CASSQGGGPYNSPLHF
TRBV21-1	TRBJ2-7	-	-	TGTGCCAGCAGCAGACATTCCCGCTCCTACGAGCAGTACTTC	CASSRHSRSYEQYF